The clone carrying this T cell receptor (beta chain) was recorded once. Its antigen is unknown. Method: immunoSEQ multiplex PCR; TCRdb's copy keeps in-frame clones and lacks some. The sample includes roughly 28,000 clones, nearly 80% seen only once; the top ten take roughly 35%. This sample was taken from a study of PD-1 blockade in classical Hodgkin lymphoma. Study-wide points: Lower baseline TCR diversity marked trial partial responders and progressors. Newly diagnosed patients had baseline TCR diversity that was reportedly lower than that of healthy donors.

After autologous stem cell transplantation all patients relapsed, and prior brentuximab vedotin exposure differed between cohorts. Best response was recorded as complete response, partial response or progressive disease. V was pared by 8 bases and J by 7 bases, with 18 bases between. Germline CDR1 reads SNHLY; CDR2 reads FYNNEI. The CDR3 has 14 amino acids. The genes are TRBV2 and TRBJ1-5, with D maybe TRBD1 (5 bases). The sequence was obtained from a human donor with classical Hodgkin lymphoma. The material sequenced was peripheral blood mononuclear cells (PBMCs), taken before the second cycle of nivolumab. CDR3 DNA: TGTGCCAGCCGCCCGGGATCGGGGGGGCAGCCCCAGCATTTT. Translating it yields CASRPGSGGQPQHF.